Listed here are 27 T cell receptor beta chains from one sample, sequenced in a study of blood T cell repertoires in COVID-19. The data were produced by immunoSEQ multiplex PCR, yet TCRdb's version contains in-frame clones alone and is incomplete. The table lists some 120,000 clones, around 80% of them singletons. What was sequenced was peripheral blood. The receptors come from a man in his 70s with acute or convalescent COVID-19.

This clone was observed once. DNA of the CDR3: TGTGCCAGCAGTAGGGGACAGGGGGCGAACATTCAGTACTTC. This gives the protein CASSRGQGANIQYF. The rearrangement joins TRBV25-1 to TRBJ2-4, with TRBD1 matching 12 bases. V was clipped by 5 bases and J by 7 bases; unmatched bases: 3. Germline values: CDR1 MGHDK, CDR2 SYGVNS. The CDR3 spans 14 residues.

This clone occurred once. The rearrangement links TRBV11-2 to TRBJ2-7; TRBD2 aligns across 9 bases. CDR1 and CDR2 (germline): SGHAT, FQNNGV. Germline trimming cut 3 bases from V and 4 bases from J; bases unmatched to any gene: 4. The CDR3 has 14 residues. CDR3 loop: CASSLAGGLYEQYF. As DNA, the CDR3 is TGTGCCAGCAGCTTGGCGGGGGGGTTGTACGAGCAGTACTTC.

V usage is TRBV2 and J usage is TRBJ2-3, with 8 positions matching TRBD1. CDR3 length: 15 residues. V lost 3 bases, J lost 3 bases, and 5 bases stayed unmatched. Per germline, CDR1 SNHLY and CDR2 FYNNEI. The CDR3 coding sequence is TGTGCCAGCAGTGAGGTCAGGGGGCAAACAGATACGCAGTATTTT. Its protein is CASSEVRGQTDTQYF.

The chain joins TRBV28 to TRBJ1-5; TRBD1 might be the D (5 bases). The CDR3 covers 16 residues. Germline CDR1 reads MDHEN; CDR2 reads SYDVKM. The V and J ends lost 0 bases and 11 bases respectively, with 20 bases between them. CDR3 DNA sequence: TGTGCCAGCAGTTTATGTGTGGGGCGGAGTCCTGAGGCCCAGCATTTT. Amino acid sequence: CASSLCVGRSPEAQHF.

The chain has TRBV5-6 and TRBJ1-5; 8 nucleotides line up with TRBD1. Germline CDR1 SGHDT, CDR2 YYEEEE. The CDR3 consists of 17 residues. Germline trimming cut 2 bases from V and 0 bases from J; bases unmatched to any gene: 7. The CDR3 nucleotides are TGTGCCAGCAGCTTTCAGGGGGCCTATTATAGCAATCAGCCCCAGCATTTT. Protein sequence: CASSFQGAYYSNQPQHF.

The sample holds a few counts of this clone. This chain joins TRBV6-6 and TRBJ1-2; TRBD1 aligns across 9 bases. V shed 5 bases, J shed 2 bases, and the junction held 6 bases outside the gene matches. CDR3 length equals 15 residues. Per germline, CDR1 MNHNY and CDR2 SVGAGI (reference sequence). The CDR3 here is CASSQPDRGNYGYTF. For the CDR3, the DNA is TGTGCCAGCAGTCAACCGGACAGGGGCAACTATGGCTACACCTTC.

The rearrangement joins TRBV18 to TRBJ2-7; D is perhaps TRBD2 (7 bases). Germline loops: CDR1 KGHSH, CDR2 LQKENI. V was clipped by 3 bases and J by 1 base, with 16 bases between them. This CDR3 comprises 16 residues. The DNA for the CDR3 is TGTGCCAGCTCACCTTCCGGGGGGCGCCTATCCTACGAGCAGTACTTC. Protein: CASSPSGGRLSYEQYF.

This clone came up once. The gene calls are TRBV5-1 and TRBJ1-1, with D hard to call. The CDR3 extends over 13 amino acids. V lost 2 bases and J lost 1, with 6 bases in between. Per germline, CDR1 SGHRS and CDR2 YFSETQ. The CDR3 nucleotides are TGCGCCAGCAGCTTCGGTGGGAACACTGAAGCTTTCTTT. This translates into CASSFGGNTEAFF.

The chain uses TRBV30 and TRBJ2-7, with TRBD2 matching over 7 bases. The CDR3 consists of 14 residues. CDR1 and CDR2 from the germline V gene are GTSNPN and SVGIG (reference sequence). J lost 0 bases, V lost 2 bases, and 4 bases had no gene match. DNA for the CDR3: TGTGCCTGGAGTATGGGGGGGGTCTCCTACGAGCAGTACTTC. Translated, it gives CAWSMGGVSYEQYF.

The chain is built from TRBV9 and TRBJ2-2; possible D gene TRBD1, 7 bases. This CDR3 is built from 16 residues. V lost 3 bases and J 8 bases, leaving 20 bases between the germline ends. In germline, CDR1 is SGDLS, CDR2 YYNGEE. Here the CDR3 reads CASSANRGGVGGELFF. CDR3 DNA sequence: TGTGCCAGCAGCGCCAACAGGGGAGGCGTGGGAGGGGAGCTGTTTTTT. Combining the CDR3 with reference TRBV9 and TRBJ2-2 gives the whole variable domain DSGVTQTPKHLITATGQRVTLRCSPRSGDLSVYWYQQSLDQGLQFLIQYYNGEERAKGNILERFSAQQFPDLHSELNLSSLELGDSALYFCASSANRGGVGGELFFGEGSRLTVL.

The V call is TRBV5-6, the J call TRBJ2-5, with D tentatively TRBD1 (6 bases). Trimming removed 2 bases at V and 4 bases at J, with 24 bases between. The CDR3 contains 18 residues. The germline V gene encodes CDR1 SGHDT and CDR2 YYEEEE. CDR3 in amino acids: CASSFTSRRGQGRETQYF. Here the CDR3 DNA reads TGTGCCAGCAGCTTTACGTCCCGCAGGGGCCAAGGCCGAGAGACCCAGTACTTC.

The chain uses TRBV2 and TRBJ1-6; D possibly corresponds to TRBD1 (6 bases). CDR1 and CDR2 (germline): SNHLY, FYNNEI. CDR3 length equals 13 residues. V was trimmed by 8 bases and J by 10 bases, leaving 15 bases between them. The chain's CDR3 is CASSGESGSPLHF. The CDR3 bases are TGTGCCAGCTCAGGGGAATCGGGATCACCCCTCCACTTT.

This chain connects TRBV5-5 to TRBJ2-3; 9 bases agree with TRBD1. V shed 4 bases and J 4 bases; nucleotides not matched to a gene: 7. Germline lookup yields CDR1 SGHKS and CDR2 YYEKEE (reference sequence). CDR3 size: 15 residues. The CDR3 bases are TGTGCCAGCAGCAAGGGACAGGGCCTCCCAGATACGCAGTATTTT. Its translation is CASSKGQGLPDTQYF.

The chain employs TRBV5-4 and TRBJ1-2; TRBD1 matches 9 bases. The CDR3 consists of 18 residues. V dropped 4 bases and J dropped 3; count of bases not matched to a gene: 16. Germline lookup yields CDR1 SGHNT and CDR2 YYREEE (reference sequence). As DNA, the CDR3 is TGTGCCAGCAGCGTGTTACCGGGACAGGGAGGTTTCGACTATGGCTACACCTTC. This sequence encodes CASSVLPGQGGFDYGYTF. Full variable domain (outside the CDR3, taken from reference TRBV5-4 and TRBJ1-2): ETGVTQSPTHLIKTRGQQVTLRCSSQSGHNTVSWYQQALGQGPQFIFQYYREEENGRGNFPPRFSGLQFPNYSSELNVNALELDDSALYLCASSVLPGQGGFDYGYTFGSGTRLTVV.

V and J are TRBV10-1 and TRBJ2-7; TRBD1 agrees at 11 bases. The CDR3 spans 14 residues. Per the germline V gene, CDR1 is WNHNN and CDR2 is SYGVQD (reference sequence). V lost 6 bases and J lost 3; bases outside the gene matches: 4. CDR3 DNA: TGCGCCAGCAGCGCCGGGACAGGGGGCTACGAGCAGTACTTC. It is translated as CASSAGTGGYEQYF.

The CDR3 sequence: CASSPDGTSSSYEQYF. The CDR3, as DNA: TGTGCCAGCTCACCAGACGGGACATCGAGCTCCTACGAGCAGTACTTC. The chain recombines TRBV18 with TRBJ2-7; maybe TRBD1 (6 bases). Germline V lookup: CDR1 KGHSH, CDR2 LQKENI. CDR3 length equals 16 residues. V was cut by 2 bases and J by 0 bases, with 14 bases left in between.

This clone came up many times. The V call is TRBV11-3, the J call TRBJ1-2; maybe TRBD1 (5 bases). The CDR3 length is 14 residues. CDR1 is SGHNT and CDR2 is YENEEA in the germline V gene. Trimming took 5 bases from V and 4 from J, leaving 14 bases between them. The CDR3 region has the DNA TGTGCCAGCAGCACTCCAGGGTGCAGCTATGGCTACACCTTC. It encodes CASSTPGCSYGYTF.

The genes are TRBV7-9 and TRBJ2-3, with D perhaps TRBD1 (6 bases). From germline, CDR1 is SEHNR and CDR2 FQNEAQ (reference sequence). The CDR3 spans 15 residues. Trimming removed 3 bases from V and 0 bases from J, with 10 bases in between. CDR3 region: CASSFGQLSTDTQYF. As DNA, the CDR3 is TGTGCCAGCAGCTTTGGACAGCTTAGCACAGATACGCAGTATTTT.

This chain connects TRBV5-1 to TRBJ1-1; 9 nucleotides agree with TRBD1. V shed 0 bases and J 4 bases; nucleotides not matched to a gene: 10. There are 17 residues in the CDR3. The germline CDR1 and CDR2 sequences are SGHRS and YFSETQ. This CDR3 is CASSLVPLTGGITEAFF. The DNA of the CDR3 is TGCGCCAGCAGCTTGGTCCCACTAACAGGGGGCATCACTGAAGCTTTCTTT. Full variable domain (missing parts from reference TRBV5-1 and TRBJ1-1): KAGVTQTPRYLIKTRGQQVTLSCSPISGHRSVSWYQQTPGQGLQFLFEYFSETQRNKGNFPGRFSGRQFSNSRSEMNVSTLELGDSALYLCASSLVPLTGGITEAFFGQGTRLTVV.

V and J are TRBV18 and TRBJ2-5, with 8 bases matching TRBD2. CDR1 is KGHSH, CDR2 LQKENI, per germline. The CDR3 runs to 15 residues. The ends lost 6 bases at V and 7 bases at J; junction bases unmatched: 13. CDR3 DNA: TGTGCCAGCTCCCTAGGACTAGCTGGGTCGGGGACCCAGTACTTC. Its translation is CASSLGLAGSGTQYF.

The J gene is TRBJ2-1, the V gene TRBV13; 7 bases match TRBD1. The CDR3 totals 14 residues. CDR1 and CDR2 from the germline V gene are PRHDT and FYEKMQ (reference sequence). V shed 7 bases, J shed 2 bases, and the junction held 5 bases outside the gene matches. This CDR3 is CASTLRGTYNEQFF. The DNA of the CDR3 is TGTGCCAGCACTCTCAGGGGGACCTACAATGAGCAGTTCTTC.

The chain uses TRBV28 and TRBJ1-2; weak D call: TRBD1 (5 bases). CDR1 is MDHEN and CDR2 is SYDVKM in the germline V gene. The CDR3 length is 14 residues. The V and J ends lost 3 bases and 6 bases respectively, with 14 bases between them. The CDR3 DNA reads TGTGCCAGCAGTTTGGGTCAGGGTGGTCATGGCTACACCTTC. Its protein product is CASSLGQGGHGYTF.

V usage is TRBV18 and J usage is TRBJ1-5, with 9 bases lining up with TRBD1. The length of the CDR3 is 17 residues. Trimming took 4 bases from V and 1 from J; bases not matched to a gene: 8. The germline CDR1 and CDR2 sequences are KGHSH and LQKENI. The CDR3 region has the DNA TGTGCCAGCTCACTTGGGACAGGGAGGGGGAGCAATCAGCCCCAGCATTTT. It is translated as CASSLGTGRGSNQPQHF.

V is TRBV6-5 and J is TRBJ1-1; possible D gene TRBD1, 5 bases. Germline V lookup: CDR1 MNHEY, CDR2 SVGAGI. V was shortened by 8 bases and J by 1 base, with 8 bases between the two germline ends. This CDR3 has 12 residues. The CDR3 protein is CASFGANTEAFF. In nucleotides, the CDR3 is TGTGCCAGCTTTGGGGCGAACACTGAAGCTTTCTTT.

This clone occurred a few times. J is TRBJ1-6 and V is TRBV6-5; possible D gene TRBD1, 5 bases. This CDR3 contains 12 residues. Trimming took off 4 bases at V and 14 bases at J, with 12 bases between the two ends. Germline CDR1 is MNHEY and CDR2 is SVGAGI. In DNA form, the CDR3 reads TGTGCCAGCAGTTTTTTCCGGGGGGCCCTCCACTTT. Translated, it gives CASSFFRGALHF.

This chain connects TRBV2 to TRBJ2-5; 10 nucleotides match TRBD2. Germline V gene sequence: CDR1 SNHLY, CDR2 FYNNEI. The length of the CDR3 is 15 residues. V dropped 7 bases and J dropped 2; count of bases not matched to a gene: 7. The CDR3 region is CASKEGAGGQETQYF. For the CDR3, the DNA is TGTGCCAGCAAAGAGGGAGCGGGGGGGCAAGAGACCCAGTACTTC.

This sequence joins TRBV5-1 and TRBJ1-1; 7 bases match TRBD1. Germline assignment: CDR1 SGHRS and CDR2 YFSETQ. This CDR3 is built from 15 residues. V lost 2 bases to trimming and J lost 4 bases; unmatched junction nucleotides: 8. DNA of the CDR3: TGCGCCAGCAGCTTACAAACCGGGACAGCCACTGAAGCTTTCTTT. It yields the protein CASSLQTGTATEAFF.